The 15 T cell receptor beta chains reported below all come from one sample, sequenced in a study of T cell clonality in common variable immunodeficiency. Study results and limitations: Reportedly, TCR beta sequences from common variable immunodeficiency showed fewer deletions and N-nucleotide insertions.

No antigen has been identified for these receptors. Some clones are missing from TCRdb's copy, which holds only in-frame ones; the method was immunoSEQ multiplex PCR. Observed in the sample are some 11,000 clones, none of them singletons. Sequenced: peripheral blood mononuclear cells. These receptors all come from a human donor with common variable immunodeficiency.

This clone was detected ten times or more. The read is 3 residues too short to cover the CDR3 end, so that end is filled in from the germline J gene. The chain employs TRBV18 and TRBJ1-1; D is possibly TRBD1 (5 bases). The CDR3 contains 14 residues. Germline CDR1 KGHSH, CDR2 LQKENI. Trimming took off 0 bases at V and 4 bases at J, with 9 bases between the two ends. The covered CDR3 bases are TGTGCCAGCTCACCACCCGGGAGGGGCACTGAA. Translation: CASSPPGRGTE. The complete CDR3 sequence is CASSPPGRGTEAFF.

By share, this clone counts as large (0.1 to 1%). The part of the CDR3 DNA that was read is TGTGCCAGCTCACCACTAACCGGGACAGGCGCTGAA. Translation: CASSPLTGTGAE. The whole CDR3 protein reads CASSPLTGTGAEAFF. The chain links TRBV18 to TRBJ1-1; 8 bases agree with TRBD1. The read is 3 residues too short to cover the CDR3 end, so that end is filled in from the germline J gene. Germline assignment: CDR1 KGHSH and CDR2 LQKENI. The V gene end was trimmed by 1 base and the J gene end by 6 bases; junction bases not matched to a gene: 7. This CDR3 contains 15 residues.

As regards this clone: The read ends 3 residues shy of where the CDR3 ends; the end is completed using the germline J gene. This rearrangement joins TRBV30 to TRBJ1-2; TRBD1 is a possible D gene (5 bases). Between the trimmed V and J ends, which lost 3 bases and 2 bases, there was a span of 7 bases. Germline loops: CDR1 GTSNPN, CDR2 SVGIG (reference sequence). The CDR3 runs 12 residues. The CDR3 bases that were read are TGTGCCTGGAGAGGGGCCAACTATGGC. Its translation: CAWRGANYG. The whole CDR3 protein is CAWRGANYGYTF.

The sample holds a few counts of this clone. The read ends 3 residues before the CDR3 terminus; that terminus is restored from the germline J gene. V is TRBV7-9 and J is TRBJ2-1; 7 bases agree with TRBD2. Unmatched junction bases numbered 6, after V lost 5 bases and J lost 2 bases. Germline V gene data show CDR1 as SEHNR and CDR2 as FQNEAQ (reference sequence). CDR3 length: 15 residues. The CDR3 sequence is CASSREGLAYNEQFF. CDR3 DNA, as far as it was read: TGTGCCAGCAGCAGAGAAGGACTAGCCTACAATGAG.

This clone showed up just a few times. The read ends 3 residues before the CDR3 terminus; that terminus is restored from the germline J gene. This chain joins TRBV7-9 and TRBJ1-2; the D is unclear. The CDR3 runs to 15 residues. Germline V gives CDR1 SEHNR, CDR2 FQNEAQ (reference sequence). CDR3 in amino acids: CASSLGTSGYNEYTF. The part of the CDR3 DNA that was read is TGTGCCAGCAGCTTAGGGACTAGCGGATACAATGAG.

To note about this clone: A junction end diverges from the germline sequence, so it may reflect a read error. With the read ending 3 residues before the CDR3 end, the germline J gene is used to fill in that end. The chain couples TRBV6-2 or TRBV6-3 to TRBJ1-5; TRBD1 matches 10 bases. The germline V gene has CDR1 MNHEY and CDR2 SVGEGT. CDR3 length: 16 residues. The CDR3 loop is CASRYWTGGKDQPQHF. CDR3 DNA, as far as it was read: TGTGCCAGCAGGTACTGGACAGGGGGAAAGGATCAGCCC.

The CDR3 DNA, read in part, is TGTGCCAGCAGTGCAAGGGGAACCGGGGAG. Protein product: CASSARGTGE. The complete CDR3 reads CASSARGTGELFF. J is TRBJ2-2 and V is TRBV6-1; D might be TRBD1 (5 bases). Read data end 3 residues before the CDR3 end; the end is taken from the germline J gene. The V gene lost 4 bases and the J gene lost 5 bases, with 8 bases spanning the gap. This CDR3 comprises 13 residues. CDR1 is MNHNS, CDR2 SASEGT, per germline.

The table lists this clone with a few counts. The CDR3 end lies 3 residues beyond the end of the read and is filled in from the germline J gene. The chain recombines TRBV6-2 or TRBV6-3 with TRBJ2-7; 7 nucleotides line up with TRBD1. The length of the CDR3 is 16 residues. Germline assignment: CDR1 MNHEY and CDR2 SVGEGT. J gave up 2 bases and V 2 bases, and 9 bases lay outside the gene matches. The covered CDR3 bases are TGTGCCAGCAGTTACCCGCCGGGACAGAGCCCCTACGAG. This codes for CASSYPPGQSPYE. The CDR3 in full is CASSYPPGQSPYEQYF.

Judged by abundance, this clone is medium-sized (0.01 to 0.1%). The observed sequence ends 3 residues before the CDR3 terminus, with the missing tail filled in from the germline J gene. The chain carries TRBV7-3 and TRBJ1-4, with TRBD1 identical over 9 bases. CDR1 is SGHTA, CDR2 FQGTGA, per germline. The V gene end was trimmed by 4 bases and the J gene end by 5 bases; junction bases not matched to a gene: 11. This CDR3 has 17 amino acids. CDR3 sequence: CASSSPPTDRGNEKLFF. The CDR3 DNA, read in part, is TGTGCCAGCAGCTCCCCACCCACGGACAGGGGAAATGAAAAA. The full variable domain, in which reference TRBV7-3 and TRBJ1-4 provide the parts outside the CDR3, is GAGVSQTPSNKVTEKGKYVELRCDPISGHTALYWYRQSLGQGPEFLIYFQGTGAADDSGLPNDRFFAVRPEGSVSTLKIQRTERGDSAVYLCASSSPPTDRGNEKLFFGSGTQLSVL.

This clone was counted a few times. The read comes to an end 3 residues before the CDR3 does, leaving the germline J gene to fill in the end. The gene calls are TRBV7-2 and TRBJ1-4; D not certain. CDR3 length equals 16 residues. The germline V and J ends were trimmed by 0 bases and 7 bases, with 15 bases remaining between them. Germline V lookup: CDR1 SGHTA, CDR2 FQGNSA. The CDR3: CASSLAGVGFAEKLFF. CDR3 bases read: TGTGCCAGCAGCTTAGCTGGCGTCGGGTTTGCTGAAAAA.

Note on this clone: The DNA ends 3 residues before the CDR3 does, and the rest of the CDR3 is filled in from the germline J gene. The chain employs TRBV19 and TRBJ1-2, with 7 bases that match TRBD1. Germline V gives CDR1 LNHDA, CDR2 SQIVND (reference sequence). V was clipped by 3 bases and J by 4 bases; unmatched bases: 14. The CDR3 is 17 residues long. The DNA read from the CDR3 is TGTGCCAGTAGTATTCGAGGGGGCGCCCCTAATTCCTATGGC. This encodes CASSIRGGAPNSYG. The complete CDR3 protein is CASSIRGGAPNSYGYTF.

This clone was counted only a few times. The read terminates 3 residues ahead of where the CDR3 ends, so the germline J gene completes it. This chain joins TRBV6-2 or TRBV6-3 and TRBJ1-2; D may be TRBD1 (5 bases). This CDR3 region has 14 residues. Germline CDR1 is MNHEY and CDR2 is SVGEGT. V shed 2 bases and J shed 1 base, with 8 bases lying between them. The CDR3 bases that were read are TGTGCCAGCAGTTACAGGGGTTTTAACTATGGC. Amino acid sequence: CASSYRGFNYG. The entire CDR3 protein reads CASSYRGFNYGYTF.

Concerning this clone itself: The read terminates 3 residues before the CDR3 end, so the remaining end is supplied by the germline J gene. This chain connects TRBV19 to TRBJ1-5; no reliable D call. The CDR3 consists of 14 residues. CDR1 is LNHDA and CDR2 is SQIVND in the germline V gene (reference sequence). Trimming took off 2 bases at V and 7 bases at J, with 12 bases between the two ends. The sequenced part of the CDR3 DNA is TGTGCCAGTAGTATAACCGGGGTTGGACAGCCC. Protein sequence: CASSITGVGQP. The entire CDR3 sequence reads CASSITGVGQPQHF. Variable domain in full (rest from reference TRBV19 and TRBJ1-5): DGGITQSPKYLFRKEGQNVTLSCEQNLNHDAMYWYRQDPGQGLRLIYYSQIVNDFQKGDIAEGYSVSREKKESFPLTVTSAQKNPTAFYLCASSITGVGQPQHFGDGTRLSIL.

This clone was counted between two and nine times. CDR3: CASSYRDTGELFF. CDR3 DNA, as far as it was read: TGTGCCAGCAGCTACAGGGACACCGGGGAG. The genes are TRBV7-6 and TRBJ2-2, with a possible D match to TRBD1 (6 bases). The read terminates 3 residues before the CDR3 end, so the remaining end is supplied by the germline J gene. The ends were cut back, 4 bases at V and 3 bases at J, with 6 bases in the middle. CDR3 length equals 13 residues. Germline CDR1 SGHVS, CDR2 FNYEAQ.

The sequenced part of the CDR3 DNA is TGTGCCAGCAGCTGGACAGAAACCTACAATGAG. Translating gives CASSWTETYNE. The CDR3 in its entirety is CASSWTETYNEQFF. The chain recombines TRBV7-9 with TRBJ2-1; the D gene is possibly TRBD1 (6 bases). The CDR3 goes on 3 residues after the read ends, and that part is filled in from the germline J gene. CDR1 is SEHNR and CDR2 is FQNEAQ in the germline V gene (reference sequence). V was cut by 4 bases and J by 2 bases, with 9 bases left in between. The CDR3 length is 14 residues.